This entry concerns a single T cell receptor beta chain. Its antigen remains unknown. Data came from immunoSEQ multiplex PCR; TCRdb stores just in-frame clones and leaves some out. The data contain about 120,000 clones, about four fifths of them seen just once; the ten biggest clones take up roughly 5.2%. CTLA-4 blockade using ipilimumab, together with focal radiation, was received by patients with chemo-refractory metastatic non-small-cell lung cancer. This sample stems from a study of radiotherapy plus CTLA-4 blockade in lung cancer. Study details: An objective response was seen in 18% of patients, and disease control in more than 25%.

Points from the study as a whole: Early clone dynamics of blood T cells, plus interferon-beta, reportedly predicted response best. TCR clones originating in tumors grew in number in blood after radiotherapy plus ipilimumab.

V was pared by 0 bases and J by 2 bases, with 11 bases between. The CDR3 runs to 14 residues. Germline CDR1 reads GTSNPN; CDR2 reads SVGIG (reference sequence). The genes are TRBV30 and TRBJ2-7; no reliable D call. This sequence was found in a human donor with non-small cell lung cancer who had a partial response to radiotherapy plus ipilimumab. The material sequenced was peripheral blood, taken from a patient treated with radiotherapy plus ipilimumab. CDR3 in amino acids: CAWSVWADTYEQYF. CDR3 DNA: TGTGCCTGGAGTGTATGGGCAGATACCTACGAGCAGTACTTC.